Listed here are 10 T cell receptor beta chains from one sample, sequenced in a study of blood T cell repertoires in COVID-19 (dated by TCRdb to between 2020 and 2021). Receptors were amplified or captured by the immunoSEQ multiplex PCR assay. TCRdb retrieved this table from immuneACCESS and kept in-frame rearrangements only. Not all clones are present; in checked studies, unresolved V genes account for under half, and no reason is known for the remainder. For this sample the table gives roughly 66,000 clones, of which about 90% were detected only once. Roughly 14% of the sample goes to the ten largest clones. The sequenced sample consisted of peripheral blood. The receptors derive from a human donor with active COVID-19. The donor label of this sample is uncertain.

The rearrangement uses TRBV11-2 and TRBJ1-5; D not resolved. Per germline, CDR1 SGHAT and CDR2 FQNNGV. The CDR3 runs 14 residues. V was clipped by 4 bases and J by 0 bases, with 7 bases between them. CDR3 amino acids: CASSSVPSNQPQHF. CDR3 bases: TGTGCCAGCAGCTCGGTTCCTAGCAATCAGCCCCAGCATTTT.

This clone has a single count. The gene calls are TRBV9 and TRBJ1-3; possibly TRBD1 for D (5 bases). V lost 4 bases and J lost 1, with 9 bases in between. The CDR3 runs to 14 residues. Germline CDR1 SGDLS, CDR2 YYNGEE. The CDR3, as DNA: TGTGCCAGCAGCTCTCGGACATCTGGAAACACCATATATTTT. Protein sequence: CASSSRTSGNTIYF.

The chain uses TRBV7-9 and TRBJ2-7; possible D gene TRBD1, 7 bases. The CDR3 extends over 14 amino acids. Germline V gene lookup returns CDR1 SEHNR and CDR2 FQNEAQ (reference sequence). V dropped 5 bases and J dropped 2 bases, with 13 bases sitting between them. CDR3 in DNA: TGTGCCAGCAGCCCCCCAGGGGGGCCCTACGAGCAGTACTTC. Residues: CASSPPGGPYEQYF.

V gene TRBV9 combines with J gene TRBJ2-5; maybe TRBD2 (6 bases). The CDR3 is made up of 13 amino acids. With 3 bases removed from V and 3 bases from J, the gap between germline ends came to 9 bases. Looked up from germline, CDR1 is SGDLS and CDR2 is YYNGEE. In nucleotides, the CDR3 is TGTGCCAGCAGCGCCGGACTAAAAGAGACCCAGTACTTC. The encoded protein is CASSAGLKETQYF.

This clone was seen once. The chain has TRBV21-1 and TRBJ1-4. TRBV21-1 is noted as a pseudogene. The CDR3 runs to 18 residues. Here the CDR3 DNA reads TGTGCCAGCAGCAGATCTAGCGCCTGTAAGTTGGGGAGTGAAAAACTGTTTTTT. Translated, it gives CASSRSSACKLGSEKLFF.

This sequence joins TRBV5-1 and TRBJ1-4, with a possible D match to TRBD1 (6 bases). V was trimmed by 5 bases and J by 5 bases, leaving 13 bases between them. CDR1 SGHRS and CDR2 YFSETQ come from the germline V gene. The length of the CDR3 is 14 residues. The CDR3 spells CASRRQVSNEKLFF. In DNA, the CDR3 is TGCGCCAGCAGGAGACAGGTATCAAATGAAAAACTGTTTTTT.

The chain employs TRBV5-1 and TRBJ2-1; TRBD1 agrees at 8 bases. This CDR3 comprises 18 residues. Germline V gene sequence: CDR1 SGHRS, CDR2 YFSETQ. The V segment lost 0 bases and the J segment 3 bases; nucleotides outside the gene matches: 11. The CDR3 sequence is CASSLANARTGFYNEQFF. For the CDR3, the DNA is TGCGCCAGCAGCTTGGCTAATGCGAGGACAGGGTTCTACAATGAGCAGTTCTTC.

This chain links TRBV3-1 (or the pseudogene TRBV3-2) with TRBJ1-5; D remains ambiguous. Trimming removed 4 bases from V and 0 bases from J, with 7 bases in between. CDR1 is LGHDT and CDR2 is YNNKEL in the germline V gene (reference sequence). The CDR3 is 14 residues long. CDR3 nucleotide sequence: TGTGCCAGCAGCCGAGGGTATAGCAATCAGCCCCAGCATTTT. The encoded protein is CASSRGYSNQPQHF.

The chain joins TRBV12-3 or TRBV12-4 to TRBJ1-2, with a possible D match to TRBD1 (6 bases). V lost 4 bases and J lost 7, with 10 bases in between. This CDR3 region has 12 residues. CDR3 DNA sequence: TGTGCCAGCAGTTCCAGGGGAAGTGGCTACACCTTC. Its protein is CASSSRGSGYTF.

V gene TRBV19 combines with J gene TRBJ2-3, with TRBD2 matching 15 bases. This CDR3 comprises 17 residues. The junction had 8 bases not matched to a gene; V was cut back by 6 bases and J by 4 bases. Per germline, CDR1 LNHDA and CDR2 SQIVND (reference sequence). Here the CDR3 reads CASRNSGLAGGADTQYF. In DNA, the CDR3 is TGTGCCAGTAGGAACTCGGGACTAGCGGGAGGTGCAGATACGCAGTATTTT.